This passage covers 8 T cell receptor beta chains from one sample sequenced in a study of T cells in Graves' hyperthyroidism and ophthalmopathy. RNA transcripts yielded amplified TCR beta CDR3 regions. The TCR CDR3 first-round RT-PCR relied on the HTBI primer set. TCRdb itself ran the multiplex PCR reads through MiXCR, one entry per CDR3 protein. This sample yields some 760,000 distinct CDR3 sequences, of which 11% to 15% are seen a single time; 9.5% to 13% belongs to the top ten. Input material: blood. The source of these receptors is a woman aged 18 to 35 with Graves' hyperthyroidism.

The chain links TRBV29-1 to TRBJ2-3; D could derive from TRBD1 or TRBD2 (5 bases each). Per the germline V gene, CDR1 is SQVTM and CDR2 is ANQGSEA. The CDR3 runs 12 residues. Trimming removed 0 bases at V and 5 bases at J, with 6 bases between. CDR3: CSVEDGGDTQYF. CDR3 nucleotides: TGCAGCGTTGAAGATGGGGGAGATACGCAGTATTTT.

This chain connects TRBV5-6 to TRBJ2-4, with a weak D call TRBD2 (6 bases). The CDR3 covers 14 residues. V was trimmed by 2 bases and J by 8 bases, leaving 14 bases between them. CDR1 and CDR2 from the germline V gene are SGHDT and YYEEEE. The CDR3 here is CASSFGTPGDIQYF. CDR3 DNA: TGTGCCAGCAGCTTCGGGACCCCGGGAGACATTCAGTACTTC.

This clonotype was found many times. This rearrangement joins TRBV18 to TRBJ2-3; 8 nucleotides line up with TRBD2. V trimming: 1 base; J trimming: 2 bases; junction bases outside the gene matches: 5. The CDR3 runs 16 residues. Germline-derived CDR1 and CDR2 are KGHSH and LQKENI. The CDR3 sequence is CASSPLAGRPTDTQYF. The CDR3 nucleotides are TGTGCCAGCTCACCACTAGCGGGACGACCCACAGATACGCAGTATTTT.

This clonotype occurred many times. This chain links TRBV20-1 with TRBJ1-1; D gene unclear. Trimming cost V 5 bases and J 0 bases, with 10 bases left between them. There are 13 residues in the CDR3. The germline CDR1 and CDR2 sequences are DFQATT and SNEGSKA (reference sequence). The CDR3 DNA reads TGCAGTGCTCTCCGAGTGGTGAACACTGAAGCTTTCTTT. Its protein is CSALRVVNTEAFF.

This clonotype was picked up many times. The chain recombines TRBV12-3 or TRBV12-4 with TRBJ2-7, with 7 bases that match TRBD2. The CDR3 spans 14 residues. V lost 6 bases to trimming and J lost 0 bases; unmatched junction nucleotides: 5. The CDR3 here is CASSHSGNSYEQYF. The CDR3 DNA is TGTGCCAGCAGCCACAGCGGGAACTCCTACGAGCAGTACTTC.

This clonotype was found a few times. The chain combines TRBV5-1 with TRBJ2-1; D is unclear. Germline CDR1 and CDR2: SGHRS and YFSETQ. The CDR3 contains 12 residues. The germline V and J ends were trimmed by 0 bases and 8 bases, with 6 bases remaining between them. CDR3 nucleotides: TGCGCCAGCAGCTTGGGGGATTATGAGCAGTTCTTC. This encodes CASSLGDYEQFF.

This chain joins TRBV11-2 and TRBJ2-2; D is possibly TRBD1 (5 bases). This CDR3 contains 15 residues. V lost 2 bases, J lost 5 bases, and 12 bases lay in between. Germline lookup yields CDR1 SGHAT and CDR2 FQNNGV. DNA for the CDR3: TGTGCCAGCAGCTTATTGTGGGGCGTAACCGGGGAGCTGTTTTTT. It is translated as CASSLLWGVTGELFF.

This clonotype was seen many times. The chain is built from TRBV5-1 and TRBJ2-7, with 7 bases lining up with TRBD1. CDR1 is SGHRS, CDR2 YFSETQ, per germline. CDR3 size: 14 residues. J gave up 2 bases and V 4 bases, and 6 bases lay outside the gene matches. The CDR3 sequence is CASSTGTDTYEQYF. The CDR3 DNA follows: TGCGCCAGCAGCACCGGGACAGACACCTACGAGCAGTACTTC.